This T cell receptor (beta chain) was recorded in a study of blood T cell repertoires in COVID-19 (dated by TCRdb to 2018 to 2021). About the investigation overall: Collaborator samples came from the United States, Italy and Spain and covered acute and convalescent phases of COVID-19. The material from the prospective study consisted of cDNA or gDNA derived from T cells, B-cell-depleted T cells, or PBMCs. The dataset comprised deeply sampled blood TCRbeta repertoires from subjects exposed to, actively infected with, or recovered from COVID-19. A freely available public database, intended as a resource for researchers studying the immune response to SARS-CoV-2, is where the repertoires were released. The samples were drawn from two sources: the first 160 participants of the ongoing ImmuneRACE study, and some 1,300 subjects contributed by 6 global collaborators. Sample metadata almost always included a de-identified subject ID, COVID-19 status, age in years and sex. Where available, HLA class I and class II types were obtained from metadata supplied by the sample provider rather than from assay-based typing.

V has 2 bases trimmed and J has 6 bases trimmed; junction bases matching no gene number 8. From the germline V gene, CDR1 is KGHSH and CDR2 is LQKENI. From the cysteine through the phenylalanine, the CDR3 covers 16 amino acids. Only the CDR3 region is kept as DNA, spanning 48 bases read in frame from base 1. General findings and caveats noted by the study authors: The quantity of clinical and demographic metadata differed by source and by participant and was supplied without curation.

This clone was seen once. The clone's antigen remains unknown. Base quality data are lacking; no much larger clone is found one base away. One collaborating source in Seattle enrolled patients during active infection and followed them longitudinally through the course of disease. Collaborating institutions collected whole blood in K2EDTA tubes following their own protocols. For TCRbeta analysis, collaborators shipped samples in one of three forms: frozen whole blood, isolated PBMCs, or DNA extracted from either of those sample types. TCRbeta CDR3 regions were amplified from genomic DNA using the immunoSEQ Assay, a bias-controlled multiplex PCR. Under the source paper's analysis protocol: The number of nucleated cells in each sample was estimated by amplification of reference gene primers within the assay. To quantify the absolute abundance of each unique TCRbeta CDR3 rearrangement, sequence reads were collapsed and filtered. For each sample, productive Simpson clonality was calculated as the square root of Simpson's diversity index across productive rearrangements. TCRdb stores this immuneACCESS table with in-frame sequences only. Part of the clones is absent; in the studies checked, under half of the shortfall reflects unresolved V genes, and no reason is known for the rest. V and J calls and clone size are copied from that table; D and trimming were computed from the DNA. This sample holds 150,000 to 250,000 clones; roughly 92% were observed only once. The ten largest make up 0.7% to 0.8% of the sample.

The clonotype comes from a man aged 25 to 40 with COVID-19, enrolled during active disease. The chain is made from TRBV18 and TRBJ2-5; the junction holds 11 bases that match TRBD2. The material sequenced was peripheral blood. CDR3 protein: CASSPDLAGGPQTQYF. The DNA reads TGTGCCAGCTCACCAGACTTAGCGGGGGGGCCACAGACCCAGTACTTC.